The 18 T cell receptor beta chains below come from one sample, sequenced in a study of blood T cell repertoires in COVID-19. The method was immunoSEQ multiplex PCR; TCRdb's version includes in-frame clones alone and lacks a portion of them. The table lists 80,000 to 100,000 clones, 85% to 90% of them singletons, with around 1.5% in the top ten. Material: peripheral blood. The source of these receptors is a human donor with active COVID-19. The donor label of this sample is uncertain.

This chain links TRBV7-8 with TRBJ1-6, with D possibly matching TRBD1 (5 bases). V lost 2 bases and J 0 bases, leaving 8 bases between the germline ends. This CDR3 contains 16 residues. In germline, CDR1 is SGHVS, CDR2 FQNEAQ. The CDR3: CASSLMQGSYNSPLHF. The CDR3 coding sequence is TGTGCCAGCAGCTTAATGCAGGGCTCCTATAATTCACCCCTCCACTTT.

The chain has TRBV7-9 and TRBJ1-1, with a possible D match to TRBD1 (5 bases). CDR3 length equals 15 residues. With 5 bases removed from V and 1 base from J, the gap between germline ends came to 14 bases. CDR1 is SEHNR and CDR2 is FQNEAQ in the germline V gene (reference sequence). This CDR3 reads CASSQGAGPNTEAFF. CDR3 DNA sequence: TGTGCCAGCAGCCAAGGGGCAGGCCCGAACACTGAAGCTTTCTTT.

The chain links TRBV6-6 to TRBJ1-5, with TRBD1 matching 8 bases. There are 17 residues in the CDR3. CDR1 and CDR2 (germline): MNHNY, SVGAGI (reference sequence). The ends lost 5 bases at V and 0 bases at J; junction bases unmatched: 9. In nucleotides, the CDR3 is TGTGCCAGCAGTCACAAAACAGGGGGAAGTAGCAATCAGCCCCAGCATTTT. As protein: CASSHKTGGSSNQPQHF.

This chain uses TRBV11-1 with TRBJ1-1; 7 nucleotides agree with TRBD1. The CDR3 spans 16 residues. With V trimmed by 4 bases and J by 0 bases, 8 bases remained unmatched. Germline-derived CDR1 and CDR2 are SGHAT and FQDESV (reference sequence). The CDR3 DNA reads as TGTGCCAGCAGCTATTCCGGGACAGCCATGAACACTGAAGCTTTCTTT. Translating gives CASSYSGTAMNTEAFF. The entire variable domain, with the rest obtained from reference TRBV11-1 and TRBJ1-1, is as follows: EAEVAQSPRYKITEKSQAVAFWCDPISGHATLYWYRQILGQGPELLVQFQDESVVDDSQLPKDRFSAERLKGVDSTLKIQPAELGDSAMYLCASSYSGTAMNTEAFFGQGTRLTVV.

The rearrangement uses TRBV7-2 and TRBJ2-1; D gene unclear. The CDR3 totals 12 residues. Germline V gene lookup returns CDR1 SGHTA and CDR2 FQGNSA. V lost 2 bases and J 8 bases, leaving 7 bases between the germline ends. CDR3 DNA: TGTGCCAGCAGCTTATATGTTGATGAGCAGTTCTTC. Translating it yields CASSLYVDEQFF.

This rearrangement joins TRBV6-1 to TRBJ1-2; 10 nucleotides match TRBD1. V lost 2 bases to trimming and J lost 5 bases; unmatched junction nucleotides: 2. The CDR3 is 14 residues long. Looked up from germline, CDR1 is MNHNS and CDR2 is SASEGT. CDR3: CASSEPGQGYGYTF. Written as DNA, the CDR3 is TGTGCCAGCAGTGAACCGGGACAGGGGTATGGCTACACCTTC.

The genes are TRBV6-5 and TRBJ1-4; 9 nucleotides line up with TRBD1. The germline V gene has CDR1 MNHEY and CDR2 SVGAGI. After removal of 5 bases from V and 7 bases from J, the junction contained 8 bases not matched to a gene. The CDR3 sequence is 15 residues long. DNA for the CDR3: TGTGCCAGCAGTCGTTACAGGGGGCGGGGTGAAAAACTGTTTTTT. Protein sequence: CASSRYRGRGEKLFF.

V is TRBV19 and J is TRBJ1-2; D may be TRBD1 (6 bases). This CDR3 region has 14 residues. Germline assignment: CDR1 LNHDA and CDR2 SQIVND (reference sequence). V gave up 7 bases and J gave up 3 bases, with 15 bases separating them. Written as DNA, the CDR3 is TGTGCCAGTAACTCCCGACAGGCCGACTATGGCTACACCTTC. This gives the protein CASNSRQADYGYTF.

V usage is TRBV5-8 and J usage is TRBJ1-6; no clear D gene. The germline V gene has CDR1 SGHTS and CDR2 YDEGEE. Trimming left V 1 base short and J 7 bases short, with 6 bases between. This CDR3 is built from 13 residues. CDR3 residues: CASSLLRNSPLHF. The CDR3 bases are TGTGCCAGCAGCTTGCTCAGGAATTCACCCCTCCACTTT. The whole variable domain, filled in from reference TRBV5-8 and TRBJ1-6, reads EAGVTQSPTHLIKTRGQQATLRCSPISGHTSVYWYQQALGLGLQFLLWYDEGEERNRGNFPPRFSGRQFPNYSSELNVNALELEDSALYLCASSLLRNSPLHFGNGTRLTVT.

CDR3 bases: TGTGCCAGCAGGGTCGGGACAGGAACCTACGAGCAGTACTTC. Translating it yields CASRVGTGTYEQYF. The rearrangement uses TRBV6-6 and TRBJ2-7, with TRBD1 matching 8 bases. Germline CDR1 is MNHNY and CDR2 is SVGAGI (reference sequence). The CDR3 sequence is 14 residues long. V gave up 6 bases and J gave up 2 bases; unmatched junction bases: 6.

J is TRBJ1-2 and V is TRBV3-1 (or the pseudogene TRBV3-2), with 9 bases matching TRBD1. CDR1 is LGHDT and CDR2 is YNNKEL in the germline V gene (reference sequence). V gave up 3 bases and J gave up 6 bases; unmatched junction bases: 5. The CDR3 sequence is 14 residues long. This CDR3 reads CASSQLDRGDGYTF. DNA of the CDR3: TGTGCCAGCAGCCAGCTAGACAGGGGGGATGGCTACACCTTC.

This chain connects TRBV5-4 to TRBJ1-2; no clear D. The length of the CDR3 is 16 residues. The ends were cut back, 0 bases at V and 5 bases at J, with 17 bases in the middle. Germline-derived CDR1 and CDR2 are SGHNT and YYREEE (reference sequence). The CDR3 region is CASSLALSGMRYGYTF. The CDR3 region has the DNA TGTGCCAGCAGCTTGGCCCTATCGGGTATGAGATATGGCTACACCTTC.

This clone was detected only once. The chain's CDR3 is CASSPVSANTEAFF. The CDR3 nucleotides are TGTGCCAGCTCACCTGTCAGTGCGAACACTGAAGCTTTCTTT. This chain joins TRBV18 and TRBJ1-1, with D unclear. Trimming left V 3 bases short and J 1 base short, with 9 bases between. The CDR3 has 14 residues. In germline, CDR1 is KGHSH, CDR2 LQKENI.

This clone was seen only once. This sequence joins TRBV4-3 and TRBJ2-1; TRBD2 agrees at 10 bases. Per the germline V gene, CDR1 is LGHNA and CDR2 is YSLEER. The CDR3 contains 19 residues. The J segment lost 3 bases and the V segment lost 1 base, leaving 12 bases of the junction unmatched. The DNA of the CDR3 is TGCGCCAGCAGCCAAGGGTCGTATGCTAGCGGGGGCCTCTACAATGAGCAGTTCTTC. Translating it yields CASSQGSYASGGLYNEQFF.

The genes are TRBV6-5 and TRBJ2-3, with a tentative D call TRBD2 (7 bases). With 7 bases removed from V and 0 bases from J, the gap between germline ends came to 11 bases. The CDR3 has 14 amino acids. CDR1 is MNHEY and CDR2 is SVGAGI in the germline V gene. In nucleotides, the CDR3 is TGTGCCAGCACTCCGGGGGGCAGCACAGATACGCAGTATTTT. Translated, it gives CASTPGGSTDTQYF.

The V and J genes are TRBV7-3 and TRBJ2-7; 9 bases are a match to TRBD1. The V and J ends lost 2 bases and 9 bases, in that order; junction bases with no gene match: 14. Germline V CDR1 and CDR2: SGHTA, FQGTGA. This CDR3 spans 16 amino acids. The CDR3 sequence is CASSLAPGTGFGGQYF. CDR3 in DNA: TGTGCCAGCAGCTTAGCACCCGGGACAGGGTTTGGGGGGCAGTACTTC.

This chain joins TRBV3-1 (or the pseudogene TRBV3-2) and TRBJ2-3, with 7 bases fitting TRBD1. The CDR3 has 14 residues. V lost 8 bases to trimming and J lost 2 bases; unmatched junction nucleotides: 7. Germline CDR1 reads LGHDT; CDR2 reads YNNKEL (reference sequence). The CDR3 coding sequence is TGTGCCAGCGGAGCGACAGGGCTCACAGATACGCAGTATTTT. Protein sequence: CASGATGLTDTQYF.

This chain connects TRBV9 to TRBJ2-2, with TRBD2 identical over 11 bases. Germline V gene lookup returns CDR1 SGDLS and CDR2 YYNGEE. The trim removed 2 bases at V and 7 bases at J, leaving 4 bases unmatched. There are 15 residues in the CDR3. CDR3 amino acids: CASSVGLAADGELFF. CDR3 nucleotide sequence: TGTGCCAGCAGCGTGGGACTAGCGGCGGACGGGGAGCTGTTTTTT.